The 20 T cell receptor beta chains given below trace back to one sample, sequenced in a study of response to subunit inactivated influenza vaccine. One entry per CDR3 protein, called by TCRdb with MiXCR from the RT-PCR reads. The sample lists around 480,000 distinct CDR3 sequences; around 9.9% were seen once. This specimen was PBMCs from blood, taken about 6 weeks after vaccination. The receptor source for this set is a man over 45 who received an inactivated influenza vaccine.

This clonotype was seen only a few times. The chain recombines TRBV28 with TRBJ1-3; D is ambiguous. The CDR3 spans 13 residues. Deletions cut 6 bases from V and 2 bases from J, with 8 bases between. Germline V gene data show CDR1 as MDHEN and CDR2 as SYDVKM. The CDR3 DNA is TGTGCCAGCAGAGGCAGCCCTGGAAACACCATATATTTT. This gives the protein CASRGSPGNTIYF.

This clonotype was counted a few times. The gene calls are TRBV6-2 or TRBV6-3 and TRBJ1-5; 8 nucleotides agree with TRBD1. Germline-derived CDR1 and CDR2 are MNHEY and SVGEGT. Trimming took 8 bases from V and 0 from J; bases not matched to a gene: 3. The CDR3 contains 14 residues. The CDR3 bases are TGTGCCAGCCTTGACAGGGGTAGCAATCAGCCCCAGCATTTT. Translation: CASLDRGSNQPQHF.

This clonotype was observed a few times. The chain joins TRBV6-2 or TRBV6-3 to TRBJ1-6; D is uncertain. The CDR3 runs 12 residues. V lost 5 bases, J lost 14 bases, and 13 bases lay in between. Germline V gives CDR1 MNHEY, CDR2 SVGEGT. DNA of the CDR3: TGTGCCAGCAGTACTGACCCGTTGACCCTCCACTTT. Encoded protein: CASSTDPLTLHF.

This chain links TRBV29-1 with TRBJ1-4, with unresolved D. The V end lost 0 bases, the J end lost 6 bases, and 14 bases lay between the germline ends. The germline CDR1 and CDR2 sequences are SQVTM and ANQGSEA. The CDR3 spans 15 residues. The CDR3 region is CSVEDLWGIDEKLFF. CDR3 bases: TGCAGCGTTGAAGATCTTTGGGGAATCGATGAAAAACTGTTTTTT.

The chain combines TRBV4-1 with TRBJ2-7; D unclear. Per germline, CDR1 MGHRA and CDR2 YSYEKL. The CDR3 covers 13 residues. Trimming stripped 5 bases from V and 2 bases from J, with 10 bases between. This CDR3 reads CASSKDATYEQYF. The DNA for the CDR3 is TGCGCCAGCAGCAAGGACGCGACCTACGAGCAGTACTTC.

This clonotype was seen only a few times. This rearrangement joins TRBV7-9 to TRBJ2-3; TRBD2 might be the D (6 bases). CDR1 and CDR2 (germline): SEHNR, FQNEAQ (reference sequence). V was trimmed by 6 bases and J by 2 bases, leaving 15 bases between them. The CDR3 consists of 15 residues. The CDR3 is CASSPGGVNTDTQYF. CDR3 coding DNA: TGTGCCAGCAGTCCAGGAGGGGTAAACACAGATACGCAGTATTTT. Together with reference TRBV7-9 and TRBJ2-3, the CDR3 gives the full variable domain: DTGVSQNPRHKITKRGQNVTFRCDPISEHNRLYWYRQTLGQGPEFLTYFQNEAQLEKSRLLSDRFSAERPKGSFSTLEIQRTEQGDSAMYLCASSPGGVNTDTQYFGPGTRLTVL.

This clonotype was counted at least ten times. The chain has TRBV6-6 and TRBJ1-4; D remains unclear. Per germline, CDR1 MNHNY and CDR2 SVGAGI (reference sequence). The germline V and J ends were trimmed by 4 bases and 5 bases, with 8 bases remaining between them. The CDR3 is 13 residues long. In nucleotides, the CDR3 is TGTGCCAGCAGTTTCCCGGCGAATGAAAAACTGTTTTTT. Translated: CASSFPANEKLFF.

This clonotype was seen a handful of times. The chain employs TRBV15 and TRBJ2-1; possibly TRBD2 for D (6 bases). The CDR3 extends over 12 amino acids. V gave up 4 bases and J gave up 9 bases, with 10 bases separating them. Looked up from germline, CDR1 is LNHNV and CDR2 is YYDKDF (reference sequence). CDR3 in amino acids: CATSTSESEQFF. The CDR3 coding sequence is TGTGCCACCAGCACTAGCGAGAGTGAGCAGTTCTTC.

The chain carries TRBV28 and TRBJ1-3, with a possible D match to TRBD1 (5 bases). The CDR3 covers 15 residues. The ends were cut back, 8 bases at V and 0 bases at J, with 14 bases in the middle. In germline, CDR1 is MDHEN, CDR2 SYDVKM. Here the CDR3 DNA reads TGTGCCAGCGCGTTTCAGGGAGGCTCTGGAAACACCATATATTTT. Its translation: CASAFQGGSGNTIYF.

At least ten counts were recorded for this clonotype. This chain connects TRBV12-3 or TRBV12-4 to TRBJ2-5; unclear D gene. Deletions cut 3 bases from V and 4 bases from J, with 9 bases between. The CDR3 totals 13 residues. In DNA form, the CDR3 reads TGTGCCAGCAGTTTGTCCGAGTTAGAGACCCAGTACTTC. Translating gives CASSLSELETQYF.

This clonotype has a count of ten or more. The V and J genes are TRBV10-3 and TRBJ2-5, with 8 bases identical to TRBD1. This CDR3 contains 12 residues. The V and J ends lost 10 bases and 5 bases, in that order; junction bases with no gene match: 6. Looked up from germline, CDR1 is ENHRY and CDR2 is SYGVKD. CDR3 protein: CATQGAGETQYF. The CDR3 bases are TGTGCCACGCAGGGGGCCGGGGAGACCCAGTACTTC.

This chain uses TRBV12-3 or TRBV12-4 with TRBJ1-1; D is unresolved. The ends were cut back, 6 bases at V and 1 base at J, with 9 bases in the middle. The CDR3 spans 13 residues. The CDR3 is CASRVDANTEAFF. CDR3 sequence (DNA): TGTGCCAGCAGGGTTGACGCGAACACTGAAGCTTTCTTT.

This clonotype turned up a few times. This rearrangement joins TRBV5-1 to TRBJ2-1; 7 nucleotides agree with TRBD2. Losses at the gene ends were 7 bases for V and 3 bases for J; bases not matched to a gene: 10. The CDR3 runs 15 residues. Germline V gene lookup returns CDR1 SGHRS and CDR2 YFSETQ. In nucleotides, the CDR3 is TGCGCCAGCTGGGCCGGGGGGACCCACTACAATGAGCAGTTCTTC. This translates into CASWAGGTHYNEQFF.

The chain uses TRBV4-3 and TRBJ2-7, with TRBD2 matching 11 bases. The CDR3 consists of 15 residues. The V segment lost 5 bases and the J segment 4 bases; nucleotides outside the gene matches: 7. The germline CDR1 and CDR2 sequences are LGHNA and YSLEER. Written as DNA, the CDR3 is TGCGCCAGCAGCAGACGACTAGCGGGAAGGTACGAGCAGTACTTC. This encodes CASSRRLAGRYEQYF.

This clonotype was detected only a few times. This chain links TRBV5-1 with TRBJ1-4; D might be TRBD1 (6 bases). Germline values: CDR1 SGHRS, CDR2 YFSETQ. The CDR3 extends over 16 amino acids. V lost 1 base, J lost 0 bases, and 10 bases lay in between. CDR3 sequence: CASSLTGRATNEKLFF. CDR3 nucleotide sequence: TGCGCCAGCAGCTTGACAGGGCGTGCAACTAATGAAAAACTGTTTTTT.

Only a few counts were recorded for this clonotype. The gene calls are TRBV7-9 and TRBJ2-3; TRBD2 matches at 13 bases. Per germline, CDR1 SEHNR and CDR2 FQNEAQ (reference sequence). Trimming cost V 5 bases and J 6 bases; bases outside gene matches: 11. The CDR3 length is 17 residues. The CDR3 DNA reads TGTGCCAGCAGCCGACCCAGGACTAGCGGGGGTTCGGATACGCAGTATTTT. Its translation: CASSRPRTSGGSDTQYF.

This chain joins TRBV5-4 and TRBJ2-3; TRBD2 agrees at 8 bases. After removal of 5 bases from V and 5 bases from J, the junction contained 10 bases not matched to a gene. Germline V lookup: CDR1 SGHNT, CDR2 YYREEE (reference sequence). The CDR3 sequence is 15 residues long. The CDR3 region is CASRSPGTSGDTQYF. CDR3 coding DNA: TGTGCCAGCAGATCGCCCGGGACTAGTGGAGATACGCAGTATTTT. Looking up the rest from reference TRBV5-4 and TRBJ2-3 gives the full variable domain: ETGVTQSPTHLIKTRGQQVTLRCSSQSGHNTVSWYQQALGQGPQFIFQYYREEENGRGNFPPRFSGLQFPNYSSELNVNALELDDSALYLCASRSPGTSGDTQYFGPGTRLTVL.

The table lists this clonotype with a few counts. The chain couples TRBV28 to TRBJ2-1, with D possibly TRBD2 on 5 matching bases. The CDR3 spans 12 residues. Trimming shortened V by 5 bases and J by 6 bases, and 8 bases separated the two germline ends. Germline-derived CDR1 and CDR2 are MDHEN and SYDVKM. The CDR3 bases are TGTGCCAGCAGTCACGGACTCAATGAGCAGTTCTTC. Amino acids: CASSHGLNEQFF.

This clonotype appeared a few times. The CDR3 DNA is TGTGCCAGCGGGGGACTAGCGGGGGCAGAGACCCAGTACTTC. Amino acid sequence: CASGGLAGAETQYF. The chain recombines TRBV12-3 or TRBV12-4 with TRBJ2-5, with 14 bases fitting TRBD2. J gave up 4 bases and V 8 bases, and 3 bases lay outside the gene matches. The CDR3 is 14 amino acids.

This clonotype was seen repeatedly, ten times or more. The chain is built from TRBV12-3 or TRBV12-4 and TRBJ2-2; 8 bases fit TRBD2. With V trimmed by 6 bases and J by 6 bases, 9 bases remained unmatched. The CDR3 has 15 residues. The CDR3 bases are TGTGCCAGCAGCCTATCAAGCGGGAGTGCCGGGGAGCTGTTTTTT. This codes for CASSLSSGSAGELFF.